The rows below give T cell receptor beta chains drawn from one sample of a study of technical replicates of blood from a few donors. TCRdb keeps only in-frame clones here, not all; method: immunoSEQ multiplex PCR. The sample has approximately 12,000 clones, about 90% seen once; the top ten hold 7.5% to 9.5%. The specimen sequenced was PBMCs. The receptor set was obtained from a human donor in good health. Both conserved end residues are part of each CDR3. A D gene is named only where the DNA matches it firmly. A row's size may be missing; if present it is once, few, many or a size class.

>.|TRBJ2-1|TRBV5-4|.
TGTGCCAGCAGCTTGGCTAGCGAACCCTACAATGAGCAGTTCTTC
CASSLASEPYNEQFF
>TRBD1|TRBJ1-2|TRBV28|.
TGTGCCAGCAACCCGGGACAGACCAGGGGTGGCTACACCTTC
CASNPGQTRGGYTF
>TRBD2|TRBJ2-2|TRBV5-6|.
TGTGCCAGCAGCGCCGGGACTAGCAGTAACACCGGGGAGCTGTTTTTT
CASSAGTSSNTGELFF
>.|TRBJ2-1|TRBV9|.
TGTGCCAGCAGCCCCCAGGCCTACAATGAGCAGTTCTTC
CASSPQAYNEQFF
>.|TRBJ1-4|TRBV7-9|.
TGTGCCAGCAGCTCCCGGGGGGGAGGAACTAATGAAAAACTGTTTTTT
CASSSRGGGTNEKLFF
>.|TRBJ2-3|TRBV7-9|.
TGTGCCAGTGACGGGGGTAGCACAGATACGCAGTATTTT
CASDGGSTDTQYF
>.|TRBJ2-1|TRBV11-2|.
TGTGCCAGCAGCTCAGTCAGGGAAAGGCAGTTCTTC
CASSSVRERQFF
>.|TRBJ1-1|TRBV6-5|.
TGTGCCAGCAGCCCCGGAGGCCTGAACACTGAAGCTTTCTTT
CASSPGGLNTEAFF
>.|TRBJ2-5|TRBV28|.
TGTGCCAGCAGTCCCCTGGGGGGGGCGGAGACCCAGTACTTC
CASSPLGGAETQYF
>TRBD1|TRBJ2-3|TRBV9|few
TGTGCCAGCAGCGTGACAGGGGACCCAGATACGCAGTATTTT
CASSVTGDPDTQYF
>TRBD2|TRBJ2-1|TRBV29-1|.
TGCAGCGTTGAAGGTACTGCTAGCGGGAGGGCCGGTTTAAAGTTCTTC
CSVEGTASGRAGLKFF
>TRBD2|TRBJ2-7|TRBV5-4|.
TGTGCCAGCAGCCTTCACTCGGTAGCGGGAGGCTACGAGCAGTACTTC
CASSLHSVAGGYEQYF
>.|TRBJ2-7|TRBV2|few
TGTGCCAGCAGTCCGTCAGATACCGAACAGTACTTC
CASSPSDTEQYF
>TRBD1|TRBJ2-1|TRBV28|.
TGTGCCAGCAAAGGACAGGGGTTATACAATGAGCAGTTCTTC
CASKGQGLYNEQFF
>.|TRBJ2-7|TRBV15|.
TGTGCCACCAGCAGAGATGTTCAGGGGAGCTCCTACGAGCAGTACTTC
CATSRDVQGSSYEQYF
>TRBD2|TRBJ2-5|TRBV5-6|once
TGTGCCAGCAGCTTGGCAGCTAGCGGGAGCTACGAGACCCAGTACTTC
CASSLAASGSYETQYF
>.|TRBJ1-2|TRBV19|once
TGTGCCAGTGGCCCTTGGTATGGCTACACCTTC
CASGPWYGYTF
>TRBD1|TRBJ2-7|TRBV6-1|once
TGTGCCAGCAGTGAAGTTGTTCGGGACAGCGGCGAGCAGTACTTC
CASSEVVRDSGEQYF
>.|TRBJ2-5|TRBV7-9|.
TGTGCCAGCAGCTTAGTCTCAGGCCAAGATTGGACCCAGTACTTC
CASSLVSGQDWTQYF
>TRBD1|TRBJ2-7|TRBV5-1|.
TGCGCCAGCAGCTGGGGACAGGGGGCAGGCGAGCAGTACTTC
CASSWGQGAGEQYF